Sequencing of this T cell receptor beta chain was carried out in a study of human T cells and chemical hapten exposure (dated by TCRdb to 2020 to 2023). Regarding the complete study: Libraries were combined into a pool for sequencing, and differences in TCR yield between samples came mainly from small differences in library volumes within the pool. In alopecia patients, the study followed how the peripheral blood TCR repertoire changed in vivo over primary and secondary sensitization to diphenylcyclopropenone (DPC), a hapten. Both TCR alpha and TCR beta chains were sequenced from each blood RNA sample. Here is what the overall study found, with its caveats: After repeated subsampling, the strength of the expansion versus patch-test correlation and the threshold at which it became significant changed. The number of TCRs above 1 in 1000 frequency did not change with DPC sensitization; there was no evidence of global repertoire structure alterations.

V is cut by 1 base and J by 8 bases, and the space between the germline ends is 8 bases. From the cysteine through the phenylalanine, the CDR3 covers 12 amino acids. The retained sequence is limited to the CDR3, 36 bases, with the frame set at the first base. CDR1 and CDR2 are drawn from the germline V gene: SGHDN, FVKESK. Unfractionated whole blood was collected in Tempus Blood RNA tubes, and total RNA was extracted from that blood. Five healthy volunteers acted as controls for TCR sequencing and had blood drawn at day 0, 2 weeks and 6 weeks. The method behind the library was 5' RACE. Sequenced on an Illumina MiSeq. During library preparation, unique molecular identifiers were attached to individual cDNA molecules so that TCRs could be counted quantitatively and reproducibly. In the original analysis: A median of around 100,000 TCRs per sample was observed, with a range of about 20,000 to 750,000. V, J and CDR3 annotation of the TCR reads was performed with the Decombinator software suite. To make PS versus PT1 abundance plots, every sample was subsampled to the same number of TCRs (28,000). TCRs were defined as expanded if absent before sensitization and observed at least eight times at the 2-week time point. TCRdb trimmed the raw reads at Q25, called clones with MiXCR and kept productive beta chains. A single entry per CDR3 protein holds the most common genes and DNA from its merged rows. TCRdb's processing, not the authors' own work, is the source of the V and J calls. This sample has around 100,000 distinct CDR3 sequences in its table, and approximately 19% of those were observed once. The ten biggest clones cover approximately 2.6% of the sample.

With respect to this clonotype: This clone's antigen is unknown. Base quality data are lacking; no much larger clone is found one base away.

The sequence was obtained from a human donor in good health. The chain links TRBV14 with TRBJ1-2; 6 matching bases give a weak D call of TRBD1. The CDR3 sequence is CASSQAGAGYTF. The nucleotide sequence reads TGTGCCAGCAGCCAAGCAGGGGCCGGCTACACCTTC.